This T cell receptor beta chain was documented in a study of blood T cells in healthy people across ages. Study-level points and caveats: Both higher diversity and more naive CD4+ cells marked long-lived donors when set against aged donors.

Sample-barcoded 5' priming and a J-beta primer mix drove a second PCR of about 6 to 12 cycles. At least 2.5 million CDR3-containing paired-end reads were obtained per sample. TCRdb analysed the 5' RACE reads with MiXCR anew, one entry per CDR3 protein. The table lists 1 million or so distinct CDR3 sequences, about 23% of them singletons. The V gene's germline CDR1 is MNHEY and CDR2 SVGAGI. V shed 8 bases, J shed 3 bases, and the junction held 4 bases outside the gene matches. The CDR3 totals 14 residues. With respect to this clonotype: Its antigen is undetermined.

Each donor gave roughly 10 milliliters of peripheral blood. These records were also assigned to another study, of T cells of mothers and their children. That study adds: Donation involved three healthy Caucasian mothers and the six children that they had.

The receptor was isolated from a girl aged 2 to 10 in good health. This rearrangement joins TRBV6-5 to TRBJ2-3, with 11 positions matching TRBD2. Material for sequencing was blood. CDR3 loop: CASYSSGRTDTQYF. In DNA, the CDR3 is TGTGCCAGCTATTCTAGCGGGAGGACAGATACGCAGTATTTT.